The source of this T cell receptor (beta chain) is a study of beta chain features in type 1 diabetes (dated by TCRdb to the late 2010s). About the investigation overall: Mean age, gender distribution, total cell number and subset yield did not differ between patients and healthy donors. Regulatory and stem cell-like memory subsets were isolated from only 8 patients and roughly eight healthy donors, whereas naive and central memory subsets came from all 30 or so donors. The study compared TCRB repertoires of sorted circulating CD4+ T cell subsets between recently diagnosed type 1 diabetes patients and matched healthy donors. A total of approximately 110,000,000 sorted cells were examined across all samples, and a strong correlation was observed between cell number per subset and RNA yield. Results the study describes overall, beyond this receptor: At VDJ recombination sites, type 1 diabetes patients had fewer insertions and more deleted nucleotides, which implies abnormalities in thymic rearrangement. Because cDNA was sequenced instead of genomic DNA, highly expressing activated cells could be over-represented, though the groups showed no difference in activation or CD3 levels. The naive, central memory and regulatory TCRB repertoires appeared to resemble one another more closely among patients than among healthy donors. In all four CD4+ subsets, TCRB CDR3 length was moderately but significantly shorter in type 1 diabetes patients. Shorter templates might have been favored by PCR, but patient and control samples were amplified and corrected together, so both groups would have been affected equally by any skew. Only small numbers of individuals were included in the HLA sub-analyses, which left unresolved whether HLA type had any influence on TCRB rearrangement.

In the case of this clone: Its target antigen remains unknown. One base away there is no much larger clone; base qualities are not given.

The entire isolated RNA was reverse transcribed using the High Capacity cDNA Reverse Transcription Kit, and thus expressed TCRB transcripts were sequenced. Deep immunoSEQ sequencing was performed on naive, central memory and regulatory T cell samples, with an average of about 4 million total reads per sample. Sorted cells were lysed in RLT buffer, and RNA was extracted using DNase-treated RNeasy Micro or Mini kits according to cell number. To prevent cross-contamination, every cell subset was processed on its own, while patient and healthy donor samples were processed together. Using the immunoSEQ multiplex PCR, TCRB sequences were amplified from cDNA into 87-bp fragments spanning the CDR3 region. Sequencing of the amplicons was done on the Illumina HiSeq platform. From the authors' description of their analysis: Synthetic template baselines were used to correct PCR bias computationally, reads within Hamming distance 2 were collapsed together, and singletons that could not be merged were discarded. By aligning reads against IMGT, V, D and J genes, CDR3 length, and insertions or deletions at six rearrangement sites were assigned. Within each subset, clonotype counts were normalized to sorted cell number, and only after that were true diversity and Gini coefficients computed with the tcR R package. The overlap coefficient, calculated on TCRB nucleotide sequences, was used to measure repertoire sharing. Out-of-frame TCRB sequences from naive cells were analyzed to stand in for the pre-selection repertoire. Held by TCRdb, this immuneACCESS table contains in-frame sequences only and omits some clones. Under half of the omission traces to an unresolved V gene where checked; the cause of the rest is unknown. The D gene and trimming were derived from the DNA, and the V and J assignments and clone size from that table. This sample is represented by about 340,000 clones; roughly 13% of them were singletons. Around 0.016% of the sample is in the top ten clones.

The CDR3 spans 15 residues, from the cysteine through the phenylalanine. This entry keeps only the CDR3 DNA: 45 bases, framed from base 1. V is reduced by 7 bases and J by 3 bases, leaving a spacing of 16 bases between them. Sequences LNHDA (CDR1) and SQIVND (CDR2) are obtained from the germline V gene (reference sequence). Each donor gave one peripheral blood draw, roughly 0.11 L on average, collected into heparinised tubes. A BD FACSAria II and a panel including CD45RO, CCR7, CD25, CD127, CD95 and CD27 were used to sort naive, central memory, regulatory and stem cell-like memory CD4+ T cells. Purity was above 95% for every sorted population. PBMCs were separated immediately by Lymphoprep density gradient centrifugation and were stained directly, without being cultured. So that batch effects would be minimized, each experiment stained and sorted samples in pairs, pairing one healthy donor with one patient.

This receptor was obtained from a young woman with type 1 diabetes. Material for sequencing was naive CD4+ T cells from blood. The cell subset or site label of this sample denotes: true naive CD4+ T cells. Recombination linked TRBV19 to TRBJ1-5; a weak D assignment points to TRBD1 (5 bases agree). The DNA sequence is given as TGTGCCAGTACCAACCGGGACTGGGACAATCAGCCCCAGCATTTT. Its product reads: CASTNRDWDNQPQHF.